This section outlines one T cell receptor beta chain sequence together with its context. Antigen: not known. The entry originates in a study of T cell responses to AZD1222 COVID-19 vaccine. Study-level background: Combined were second doses at about 4 or about 12 weeks. Study observations and caveats: Repertoires were sampled only after the peak T cell response.

This CDR3 has 16 residues. The germline gives CDR1 SGDLS, CDR2 YYNGEE. V gave up 4 bases and J gave up 2 bases; unmatched junction bases: 9. Some clones are missing from TCRdb's copy, which holds only in-frame ones; the method was immunoSEQ multiplex PCR. The table records more than 150,000 clones, approximately 91% of them present only once. Material: peripheral blood, obtained on day 0 of AZD1222 vaccination. The sequence derives from an adult in good health. The gene calls are TRBV9 and TRBJ2-3; 8 bases are a match to TRBD1. CDR3 amino acids: CASSPGQGWATDTQYF. The CDR3 nucleotides read TGTGCCAGCAGCCCAGGACAGGGCTGGGCCACAGATACGCAGTATTTT.